These T cell receptor beta chains were read from a single sample in a study of T cell responses to AZD1222 COVID-19 vaccine. Sequencing was performed with immunoSEQ multiplex PCR; in TCRdb, only in-frame clones are kept and a portion is missing. Altogether about 110,000 clones are present, roughly 90% being singletons, with the ten largest covering about 15%. This sample comprised peripheral blood, obtained 28 days after the second AZD1222 dose. Receptor source: an adult who received the AZD1222 COVID-19 vaccine. The conserved cysteine and the conserved F or W are not part of the CDR3 here. D genes are given only for firm matches.

v_gene	j_gene	d_gene	CDR3aa
TRBV28	TRBJ1-5	TRBD1	ASSASGTALYSNQPQH
TRBV13	TRBJ2-7	TRBD1	ASSRTGVSSYEQY
TRBV6-6	TRBJ2-1	NA	ASSTPYQAGQF
TRBV19	TRBJ2-3	NA	ASSTPPGRSGTDTQY
TRBV9	TRBJ1-3	NA	ASSAGSPGNTIY
TRBV6-6	TRBJ2-7	NA	ASSYSPFEQY
TRBV14	TRBJ1-2	NA	ASSHPNGRGGPPPREANYGYT
TRBV18	TRBJ2-7	NA	ASSPSNSEQY
TRBV10-3	TRBJ1-1	NA	ATSIRQDLMNTEAF
TRBV2	TRBJ1-2	NA	ASSDDGSEGYT
TRBV9	TRBJ2-5	TRBD2	ASSVALAGAPGETQY
TRBV27	TRBJ2-6	NA	ASSRDWGDSGANVLT
TRBV29-1	TRBJ2-3	NA	SVDDGTDTQY
TRBV7-2	TRBJ2-5	NA	ASSLDYVETQY
TRBV19	TRBJ1-4	NA	ASSTGQATNEKLF
TRBV14	TRBJ1-1	NA	ASSQDLGQVNTEAF
TRBV2	TRBJ1-2	NA	ASISQANYGYT
TRBV11-2	TRBJ1-1	NA	ASSSSIMAEAF
TRBV7-8	TRBJ1-1	NA	ASSALQGAGRTNTEAF
TRBV6-5	TRBJ1-1	TRBD1	ASRRTGNTEAF
TRBV7-9	TRBJ1-1	NA	ASSSSGRNTEAF
TRBV7-9	TRBJ2-7	NA	ASSFGGPGTSYEQY
TRBV30	TRBJ1-6	NA	AWSSPGSPLH
TRBV9	TRBJ2-3	NA	ASSVGADTQY
TRBV3-1/TRBV3-2	TRBJ2-7	TRBD1	ASSQDLSGQWTYEQY